The 32 T cell receptor beta chains presented below share a single source sample, sequenced in a study of cytomegalovirus exposure and HLA in healthy donors. PCR amplification relied on 60 Vbeta primers (plus 13 Jbeta primers). Some clones are missing from TCRdb's copy, which holds only in-frame ones; the method was immunoSEQ multiplex PCR. The sample shows about 150,000 clones, around 76% of them seen only once. The sample taken for sequencing was PBMCs. These receptors all come from a man aged 40-50 years in good health and CMV-seronegative.

This chain uses TRBV6-1 with TRBJ2-1; 12 nucleotides match TRBD2. There are 15 residues in the CDR3. Germline assignment: CDR1 MNHNS and CDR2 SASEGT. V lost 5 bases, J lost 7 bases, and 6 bases stayed unmatched. CDR3 DNA: TGTGCCAGCAGTCCCGGGACTAGCGGGCGAAATGAGCAGTTCTTC. It encodes CASSPGTSGRNEQFF.

The CDR3 DNA follows: TGTGCCAGTGTACCTACAGAGGGAAACACCATATATTTT. Translated, it gives CASVPTEGNTIYF. J is TRBJ1-3 and V is TRBV19; D unresolved. The germline CDR1 and CDR2 sequences are LNHDA and SQIVND (reference sequence). Trimming cost V 8 bases and J 4 bases, with 12 bases left between them. CDR3 length: 13 residues.

This chain joins TRBV5-1 and TRBJ2-7; TRBD1 aligns across 7 bases. Looked up from germline, CDR1 is SGHRS and CDR2 is YFSETQ. Trimming at V came to 0 bases and at J to 2 bases, leaving 2 bases not matched to a gene. The CDR3 has 14 residues. This CDR3 reads CASSLDQGAYEQYF. The DNA for the CDR3 is TGCGCCAGCAGCTTGGATCAGGGGGCCTACGAGCAGTACTTC.

This clone was observed a handful of times. The rearrangement uses TRBV2 and TRBJ1-2, with 9 bases that match TRBD1. CDR3 size: 13 residues. Germline V CDR1 and CDR2: SNHLY, FYNNEI. The V and J ends lost 7 bases and 6 bases, in that order; junction bases with no gene match: 6. The CDR3: CASTRTGVDGYTF. DNA of the CDR3: TGTGCCAGCACTAGGACAGGGGTAGATGGCTACACCTTC.

The chain couples TRBV28 to TRBJ1-6, with 7 nucleotides matching TRBD1. The CDR3 has 14 amino acids. In germline, CDR1 is MDHEN, CDR2 SYDVKM. The V segment lost 3 bases and the J segment 7 bases; nucleotides outside the gene matches: 3. The CDR3 coding sequence is TGTGCCAGCAGTTTGACAGGGTGGAATTCACCCCTCCACTTT. It translates to CASSLTGWNSPLHF.

This clone has more than one count but fewer than ten. The chain is built from TRBV5-5 and TRBJ1-2; 7 nucleotides align to TRBD1. V was pared by 0 bases and J by 3 bases, with 11 bases of the junction left unmatched. Germline CDR1 reads SGHKS; CDR2 reads YYEKEE (reference sequence). The CDR3 length is 17 residues. The CDR3: CASSLDPGQSGDYGYTF. CDR3 nucleotides: TGTGCCAGCAGCTTGGATCCGGGACAGAGCGGAGACTATGGCTACACCTTC.

This chain links TRBV27 with TRBJ2-2; the match to TRBD1 covers 9 bases. V was clipped by 6 bases and J by 6 bases; unmatched bases: 5. There are 14 residues in the CDR3. From germline, CDR1 is MNHEY and CDR2 SMNVEV (reference sequence). The CDR3 is CASRWDRAAGELFF. CDR3 nucleotide sequence: TGTGCCAGCAGGTGGGACAGGGCGGCCGGGGAGCTGTTTTTT.

The chain is built from TRBV14 and TRBJ2-1, with D possibly TRBD2 on 6 matching bases. CDR3 length: 13 amino acids. Germline loops: CDR1 SGHDN, CDR2 FVKESK. V was trimmed by 4 bases and J by 10 bases, leaving 14 bases between them. The CDR3 nucleotides are TGTGCCAGCAGCCCAAAGATCCGGGGGGAGCAGTTCTTC. Translation: CASSPKIRGEQFF. The full variable domain, with the rest looked up from reference TRBV14 and TRBJ2-1, is EAGVTQFPSHSVIEKGQTVTLRCDPISGHDNLYWYRRVMGKEIKFLLHFVKESKQDESGMPNNRFLAERTGGTYSTLKVQPAELEDSGVYFCASSPKIRGEQFFGPGTRLTVL.

J is TRBJ1-3 and V is TRBV5-6; D is unresolved. Germline CDR1 and CDR2: SGHDT and YYEEEE. Trimming removed 0 bases from V and 0 bases from J, with 4 bases in between. The CDR3 has 14 residues. The CDR3 nucleotides read TGTGCCAGCAGCTTGGCCTTCTCTGGAAACACCATATATTTT. Amino acids: CASSLAFSGNTIYF.

V and J are TRBV27 and TRBJ2-5; 7 nucleotides line up with TRBD2. The CDR3 contains 17 residues. J gave up 1 base and V 2 bases, and 10 bases lay outside the gene matches. The germline gives CDR1 MNHEY, CDR2 SMNVEV (reference sequence). CDR3 sequence: CASSLIGVAGIQETQYF. In DNA, the CDR3 is TGTGCCAGCAGTTTAATCGGGGTAGCGGGCATCCAAGAGACCCAGTACTTC.

This clone turned up a few times. The CDR3 sequence is CAWDLGTYSSGNTIYF. In DNA, the CDR3 is TGTGCCTGGGATCTCGGGACTTATAGCTCTGGAAACACCATATATTTT. The rearrangement links TRBV30 to TRBJ1-3; a possible D gene is TRBD1 (5 bases). Germline CDR1 reads GTSNPN; CDR2 reads SVGIG (reference sequence). The CDR3 is made up of 16 amino acids. The V and J ends lost 5 bases and 0 bases respectively, with 17 bases between them.

This clone appeared a single time. This sequence joins TRBV2 and TRBJ2-1, with a weak D call TRBD1 (6 bases). The CDR3 length is 14 residues. V gave up 1 base and J gave up 9 bases, with 13 bases separating them. The germline gives CDR1 SNHLY, CDR2 FYNNEI. The CDR3 here is CASSEGYREAEQFF. CDR3 nucleotide sequence: TGTGCCAGCAGTGAAGGGTACAGGGAAGCTGAGCAGTTCTTC.

The gene calls are TRBV6-5 and TRBJ1-1, with 9 bases aligning to TRBD1. Germline V gene sequence: CDR1 MNHEY, CDR2 SVGAGI. V gave up 9 bases and J gave up 5 bases; unmatched junction bases: 7. The CDR3 is 13 amino acids. The CDR3 nucleotides are TGTGCCAGTAAGGGGACAGGGAGTACTGAAGCTTTCTTT. It yields the protein CASKGTGSTEAFF.

V gene TRBV7-3 combines with J gene TRBJ2-2, with D possibly TRBD2 on 6 matching bases. V lost 4 bases and J 0 bases, leaving 9 bases between the germline ends. The CDR3 contains 15 residues. Looked up from germline, CDR1 is SGHTA and CDR2 is FQGTGA. CDR3 amino acids: CASSSERANTGELFF. DNA for the CDR3: TGTGCCAGCAGCTCTGAGCGGGCGAACACCGGGGAGCTGTTTTTT.

This clone has a single count. This sequence joins TRBV7-9 and TRBJ2-7, with TRBD1 matching over 9 bases. This CDR3 is built from 14 residues. Germline CDR1 is SEHNR and CDR2 is FQNEAQ (reference sequence). V dropped 1 base and J dropped 5; count of bases not matched to a gene: 3. DNA of the CDR3: TGTGCCAGCAGCTTAGATAGGACAGGGGACGAGCAGTACTTC. Translating it yields CASSLDRTGDEQYF.

This chain links TRBV6-1 with TRBJ1-1; D is perhaps TRBD1 (5 bases). Trimming left V 3 bases short and J 5 bases short, with 13 bases between. Germline values: CDR1 MNHNS, CDR2 SASEGT. CDR3 length: 14 residues. The CDR3 region is CASSDLGRETEAFF. The CDR3 nucleotides read TGTGCCAGCAGTGATCTGGGGCGCGAAACTGAAGCTTTCTTT.

The chain links TRBV28 to TRBJ2-5; maybe TRBD1 (5 bases). The CDR3 is 15 amino acids. CDR1 MDHEN and CDR2 SYDVKM come from the germline V gene. V lost 3 bases to trimming and J lost 5 bases, with 16 bases between them. CDR3 region: CASSFLDSLRETQYF. Here the CDR3 DNA reads TGTGCCAGCAGTTTCCTCGACAGTCTTCGGGAGACCCAGTACTTC.

The V and J genes are TRBV12-2 and TRBJ2-1; the DNA was not used to check the table's D call, TRBD2. TRBV12-2 is a pseudogene segment. This CDR3 contains 16 residues. As DNA, the CDR3 is TGTGCAAGTCGCTTAGAAAAGCGGGAGGGCCGTTGGGAGCAGTTCTTC. This translates into CASRLEKREGRWEQFF.

The chain is built from TRBV4-1 and TRBJ1-6, with a possible D match to TRBD1 (6 bases). The CDR3 covers 16 residues. CDR1 MGHRA and CDR2 YSYEKL come from the germline V gene. V gave up 1 base and J gave up 8 bases, with 15 bases separating them. The CDR3 reads CASSQGTRDKDSPLHF. DNA of the CDR3: TGCGCCAGCAGCCAAGGGACCCGGGACAAAGATTCACCCCTCCACTTT.

The V call is TRBV19, the J call TRBJ2-7, with D perhaps matching TRBD2 (6 bases). V gave up 3 bases and J gave up 3 bases, with 12 bases separating them. This CDR3 has 14 residues. Looked up from germline, CDR1 is LNHDA and CDR2 is SQIVND (reference sequence). Here the CDR3 reads CASSIVADFYEQYF. The CDR3 nucleotides read TGTGCCAGTAGTATCGTAGCGGACTTCTACGAGCAGTACTTC.

J is TRBJ2-7 and V is TRBV30; D may be TRBD1 (5 bases). Trimming removed 0 bases at V and 2 bases at J, with 8 bases between. This CDR3 is 13 amino acids long. CDR1 is GTSNPN and CDR2 is SVGIG in the germline V gene (reference sequence). In DNA, the CDR3 is TGTGCCTGGAGTGTGGGGCAGACCTACGAGCAGTACGTC. As protein: CAWSVGQTYEQYV.

The V gene is TRBV19, the J gene TRBJ1-4; 7 bases fit TRBD1. Germline CDR1 and CDR2: LNHDA and SQIVND (reference sequence). V was pared by 4 bases and J by 4 bases, with 3 bases of the junction left unmatched. CDR3 length equals 14 residues. CDR3 in amino acids: CASSTGTVNEKLFF. The CDR3 DNA is TGTGCCAGTAGTACCGGGACAGTTAATGAAAAACTGTTTTTT.

CDR3 protein: CASSIQGIPYEQYF. CDR3 in DNA: TGTGCCAGCAGCATACAGGGGATCCCCTACGAGCAGTACTTC. The chain is built from TRBV5-6 and TRBJ2-5; 7 positions match TRBD1. The assigned J gene may be wrong: the sequence end matches TRBJ2-7 better. The CDR3 totals 14 residues. Germline loops: CDR1 SGHDT, CDR2 YYEEEE.

This sequence joins TRBV27 and TRBJ1-4; D remains ambiguous. This CDR3 is 11 amino acids long. V gave up 11 bases and J gave up 7 bases, with 11 bases separating them. In germline, CDR1 is MNHEY, CDR2 SMNVEV (reference sequence). The CDR3 DNA follows: TGTGCCGCCGGGGTTGGTGAAAAACTGTTTTTT. The encoded protein is CAAGVGEKLFF.

This sequence joins TRBV4-2 and TRBJ2-7; 7 bases match TRBD2. Germline loops: CDR1 LGHNA, CDR2 YNFKEQ. The junction had 8 bases not matched to a gene; V was cut back by 0 bases and J by 3 bases. This CDR3 is 16 amino acids long. CDR3 sequence reads: CASSQDWGEGFYEQYV. The CDR3 bases are TGTGCCAGCAGCCAAGACTGGGGGGAGGGCTTCTACGAGCAGTACGTC.

J is TRBJ1-2 and V is TRBV7-2; 8 bases line up with TRBD1. With V trimmed by 4 bases and J by 8 bases, 6 bases remained unmatched. The germline V gene has CDR1 SGHTA and CDR2 FQGNSA. There are 13 residues in the CDR3. CDR3 sequence: CASSYQGAQGYTF. The CDR3 nucleotides read TGTGCCAGCAGCTATCAGGGGGCGCAGGGCTACACCTTC.

This clone showed up just a few times. It is unclear where the CDR3 begins or ends on the DNA, so no DNA is shown, and the CDR3 is as TCRdb lists it. This chain connects TRBV28 to TRBJ1-4; TRBD1, the D gene given by the table, was not confirmed from the DNA. The CDR3 is 14 residues long, counting both termini. Germline CDR1 and CDR2: MDHEN and SYDVKM. The CDR3 reads CASSLGPLWEKLFF.

The V and J genes are TRBV5-1 and TRBJ2-5; 8 bases map to TRBD1. In germline, CDR1 is SGHRS, CDR2 YFSETQ. The CDR3 runs 16 residues. Trimming took 0 bases from V and 1 from J; bases not matched to a gene: 5. The CDR3 is CASSLEAGGIQETQYF. As DNA, the CDR3 is TGCGCCAGCAGCTTGGAGGCAGGGGGCATCCAAGAGACCCAGTACTTC.

V gene TRBV19 combines with J gene TRBJ2-7, with TRBD2 as a possible D gene (5 bases). Trimming removed 5 bases from V and 3 bases from J, with 14 bases in between. The germline V gene has CDR1 LNHDA and CDR2 SQIVND (reference sequence). CDR3 length: 14 amino acids. The chain's CDR3 is CASSEVASLYEQYF. DNA of the CDR3: TGTGCCAGTAGTGAAGTAGCGTCCCTCTACGAGCAGTACTTC.

This chain connects TRBV5-1 to TRBJ2-1, with D maybe TRBD2 (5 bases). V dropped 0 bases and J dropped 7 bases, with 11 bases sitting between them. Germline V gives CDR1 SGHRS, CDR2 YFSETQ. CDR3 length equals 14 residues. The DNA of the CDR3 is TGCGCCAGCAGCTTGGTTCCAGCGGAGAATGAGCAGTTCTTC. Translation gives CASSLVPAENEQFF.

The chain is built from TRBV5-1 and TRBJ2-3, with 7 bases that match TRBD2. V gave up 0 bases and J gave up 4 bases; unmatched junction bases: 5. This CDR3 comprises 15 residues. From germline, CDR1 is SGHRS and CDR2 YFSETQ. The CDR3 sequence is CASSLAGGIADTQYF. The DNA of the CDR3 is TGCGCCAGCAGCTTGGCGGGAGGCATCGCAGATACGCAGTATTTT.

The chain couples TRBV19 to TRBJ2-1; TRBD2 agrees at 12 bases. The V gene end was trimmed by 5 bases and the J gene end by 2 bases; junction bases not matched to a gene: 4. The CDR3 contains 16 residues. The germline V gene encodes CDR1 LNHDA and CDR2 SQIVND (reference sequence). CDR3 in DNA: TGTGCCAGTAGTTTAACTAGCGGGAGGACCTACAATGAGCAGTTCTTC. Encoded protein: CASSLTSGRTYNEQFF.